A single sample gave rise to the 28 T cell receptor beta chains below, sequenced in a study of post-analysis software for immune sequencing data. For these TCRs, the target antigens are not known. Study-wide points: There were roughly 5 TRBV segments more frequent in patients than controls, and TRBV5-6, TRBV5-1 and TRBV20-1 were among them.

Unique-molecular-identifier-tagged TCR beta cDNA libraries were used. Each CDR3 protein is one row after TCRdb ran MiXCR on the PCR reads. Here the sample spans approximately 260,000 distinct CDR3 sequences, 36% being singletons. Sequencing used blood. These receptors all stem from a girl aged 5 to 17 with multiple sclerosis.

The rearrangement links TRBV12-3 or TRBV12-4 to TRBJ2-1; 9 bases match TRBD2. This CDR3 contains 13 residues. Trimming took 3 bases from V and 14 from J; bases not matched to a gene: 8. The CDR3 nucleotides are TGTGCCAGCAGTTTCCCTAGCGGGGTAAGAAAGTTCTTC. This gives the protein CASSFPSGVRKFF.

There are many counts of this clonotype. J is TRBJ2-1 and V is TRBV4-1; D possibly corresponds to TRBD1 (5 bases). Looked up from germline, CDR1 is MGHRA and CDR2 is YSYEKL. V was trimmed by 1 base and J by 0 bases, leaving 10 bases between them. The CDR3 consists of 16 residues. DNA of the CDR3: TGCGCCAGCAGCCAAGTGGACATACTCTCCTACAATGAGCAGTTCTTC. Its protein is CASSQVDILSYNEQFF.

Ten or more counts support this clonotype. The J gene is TRBJ1-5, the V gene TRBV7-2; D unresolved. The CDR3 extends over 12 amino acids. The germline V and J ends were trimmed by 2 bases and 6 bases, with 5 bases remaining between them. Germline lookup yields CDR1 SGHTA and CDR2 FQGNSA. The CDR3 sequence is CASSLYLQPQHF. CDR3 coding DNA: TGTGCCAGCAGCTTATACCTTCAGCCCCAGCATTTT.

V is TRBV5-1 and J is TRBJ2-2; D not certain. CDR3 size: 13 residues. The V gene's germline CDR1 is SGHRS and CDR2 YFSETQ. The germline V and J ends were trimmed by 5 bases and 5 bases, with 10 bases remaining between them. The CDR3 here is CASRSVVTGELFF. CDR3 bases: TGCGCCAGCAGATCAGTCGTGACCGGGGAGCTGTTTTTT. The whole variable domain, remainder taken from reference TRBV5-1 and TRBJ2-2, is KAGVTQTPRYLIKTRGQQVTLSCSPISGHRSVSWYQQTPGQGLQFLFEYFSETQRNKGNFPGRFSGRQFSNSRSEMNVSTLELGDSALYLCASRSVVTGELFFGEGSRLTVL.

Worth noting for this clonotype: A much bigger clone sits one base away, suggesting this may be a read error. This sequence joins TRBV5-1 and TRBJ2-5; D is possibly TRBD2 (5 bases). From germline, CDR1 is SGHRS and CDR2 YFSETQ. This CDR3 has 12 amino acids. V was cut by 0 bases and J by 11 bases, with 11 bases left in between. The CDR3 reads CASSLAGGGQYF. CDR3 coding DNA: TGCGCCAGCAGCTTGGCTGGAGGCGGGCAGTACTTC.

The sample holds many counts of this clonotype. The J gene is TRBJ2-6, the V gene TRBV7-8; D ambiguous. CDR1 is SGHVS, CDR2 FQNEAQ, per germline. V lost 4 bases to trimming and J lost 0 bases, with 7 bases between them. The CDR3 runs to 15 residues. DNA of the CDR3: TGTGCCAGCAGCTCTGGAGTCTCTGGGGCCAACGTCCTGACTTTC. This gives the protein CASSSGVSGANVLTF.

On this clonotype: This may arise from a read error, as a much more abundant clone is one base away. The V gene is TRBV29-1, the J gene TRBJ1-1; no clear D. Germline assignment: CDR1 SQVTM and CDR2 ANQGSEA. CDR3 length: 12 amino acids. CDR3 residues: CSVGERRTEASF. CDR3 in DNA: TGCAGCGTTGGAGAGAGAAGGACTGAAGCTTCCTTT.

This clonotype was detected many times. This chain joins TRBV2 and TRBJ1-2, with 12 bases lining up with TRBD1. CDR3 length: 15 amino acids. Germline trimming cut 6 bases from V and 8 bases from J; bases unmatched to any gene: 10. The germline CDR1 and CDR2 sequences are SNHLY and FYNNEI. CDR3 DNA: TGTGCCAGCAGAACCAGCCGGGACAGGGGGCAAGGCTACACCTTC. Protein: CASRTSRDRGQGYTF.

This clonotype was recorded many times. This sequence joins TRBV5-1 and TRBJ2-1, with D possibly being TRBD1 or TRBD2 (5 bases each). The germline V and J ends were trimmed by 0 bases and 3 bases, with 10 bases remaining between them. The CDR3 loop spans 15 amino acids. The germline gives CDR1 SGHRS, CDR2 YFSETQ. CDR3 DNA: TGCGCCAGCAGCTTGGAGAGGGACGGCTACAATGAGCAGTTCTTC. Its protein product is CASSLERDGYNEQFF.

The chain is built from TRBV7-6 and TRBJ2-7; TRBD2 is a possible D gene (5 bases). The CDR3 consists of 14 residues. With 2 bases removed from V and 0 bases from J, the gap between germline ends came to 8 bases. The germline CDR1 and CDR2 sequences are SGHVS and FNYEAQ. CDR3 in amino acids: CASSLSGFSYEQYF. For the CDR3, the DNA is TGTGCCAGCAGCTTATCGGGGTTCTCCTACGAGCAGTACTTC.

This clonotype was observed many times. The genes are TRBV12-3 or TRBV12-4 and TRBJ2-5; tentatively, D is TRBD2 (6 bases). This CDR3 spans 14 amino acids. V lost 7 bases to trimming and J lost 5 bases, with 17 bases between them. The CDR3 loop reads CASTFGGKGETQYF. The DNA of the CDR3 is TGTGCCAGCACCTTCGGCGGGAAAGGGGAGACCCAGTACTTC.

V usage is TRBV21-1 and J usage is TRBJ1-5; the D call TRBD1 from the table was never checked on the DNA. TRBV21-1 is a known pseudogene. The CDR3 is made up of 17 amino acids. CDR3 amino acids: CASSKGQGVLNNQPQHF. The CDR3 bases are TGTGCCAGCAGCAAAGGTCAGGGGGTCCTAAACAATCAGCCCCAGCATTTT.

As regards this clonotype: A single base separates this from a much larger clone, so it may be a read error. V gene TRBV27 combines with J gene TRBJ2-1; D perhaps matches TRBD2 (6 bases). Looked up from germline, CDR1 is MNHEY and CDR2 is SMNVEV (reference sequence). The CDR3 covers 15 residues. The chain's CDR3 is CVSSRSPGTGNEQFF. The CDR3 region has the DNA TGTGTCAGCAGCCGCTCTCCCGGGACTGGCAATGAGCAGTTCTTC.

With respect to this clonotype: This may stem from a read error, because a much larger clone lies one nucleotide away. This chain connects TRBV3-1 to TRBJ2-3; D is ambiguous. The CDR3 is 15 residues long. Germline CDR1 LGHDT, CDR2 YNNKEL (reference sequence). The CDR3 reads CASSRVTDNTDAQYF. CDR3 coding DNA: TGTGCCAGCAGCAGAGTTACAGACAACACAGATGCGCAGTATTTT.

As to this clonotype: One base away lies a much larger clone, so this may be a sequencing read error. The chain has TRBV5-5 and TRBJ1-2; 7 bases are shared with TRBD1. This CDR3 region has 15 residues. Germline CDR1 is SGHKS and CDR2 is YYEKEE (reference sequence). The CDR3 here is CTSANRGLTGSGYTF. DNA of the CDR3: TGTACCAGCGCGAACCGGGGCCTGACAGGGTCCGGCTACACCTTC.

Many counts were recorded for this clonotype. This chain links TRBV10-2 with TRBJ1-4; unclear D gene. Germline CDR1 and CDR2: WSHSY and SAAADI. V lost 8 bases and J lost 5, with 12 bases in between. The CDR3 length is 13 residues. The CDR3 here is CASSGIQNEKLFF. The DNA of the CDR3 is TGCGCCAGCTCCGGCATCCAAAATGAAAAACTGTTTTTT.

This clonotype was seen just once. This chain connects TRBV20-1 to TRBJ1-2; 9 bases map to TRBD1. V was pared by 0 bases and J by 0 bases, with 8 bases of the junction left unmatched. Looked up from germline, CDR1 is DFQATT and CDR2 is SNEGSKA (reference sequence). The CDR3 consists of 17 residues. In DNA form, the CDR3 reads TGCAGTGCTAGAGAAGCGGGACAGGGCCGAGCTAACTATGGCTACACCTTC. This translates into CSAREAGQGRANYGYTF.

The genes are TRBV4-2 and TRBJ2-5, with unresolved D. The V gene's germline CDR1 is LGHNA and CDR2 YNFKEQ. V was pared by 4 bases and J by 11 bases, with 8 bases between. This CDR3 has 10 residues. The DNA of the CDR3 is TGTGCCAGCAGCCCGCATGAGCAGTACTTC. It yields the protein CASSPHEQYF.

This clonotype was seen at least ten times. The gene calls are TRBV6-1 and TRBJ1-1; 11 nucleotides align to TRBD1. The junction had 9 bases not matched to a gene; V was cut back by 5 bases and J by 4 bases. This CDR3 comprises 16 residues. Germline V gives CDR1 MNHNS, CDR2 SASEGT. The CDR3 nucleotides are TGTGCCAGCAGTTCGGGACAGGGGGTTTTTGTCACTGAAGCTTTCTTT. Protein sequence: CASSSGQGVFVTEAFF.

J is TRBJ1-5 and V is TRBV11-2; D not certain. V was trimmed by 2 bases and J by 3 bases, leaving 5 bases between them. Per germline, CDR1 SGHAT and CDR2 FQNNGV. CDR3 size: 13 residues. CDR3 amino acids: CASSLRVNQPQHF. The CDR3 DNA follows: TGTGCCAGCAGCTTAAGGGTCAATCAGCCCCAGCATTTT.

Ten or more counts support this clonotype. V usage is TRBV25-1 and J usage is TRBJ1-4; no firm D call. CDR1 is MGHDK and CDR2 is SYGVNS in the germline V gene. V shed 1 base and J shed 8 bases, with 20 bases lying between them. This CDR3 is built from 17 residues. Here the CDR3 reads CASSESDSGAENEKLFF. CDR3 sequence (DNA): TGTGCCAGCAGTGAATCGGATTCAGGCGCCGAGAACGAAAAACTGTTTTTT.

In this sample, this clonotype turned up a few times. This chain uses TRBV29-1 with TRBJ1-5; 8 bases fit TRBD1. Germline values: CDR1 SQVTM, CDR2 ANQGSEA. V lost 5 bases and J lost 0; bases outside the gene matches: 9. The CDR3 is 16 residues long. The CDR3 reads CSVQRGQAFSNQPQHF. CDR3 DNA: TGCAGCGTTCAAAGGGGACAGGCCTTTAGCAATCAGCCCCAGCATTTT. The whole variable domain, remainder taken from reference TRBV29-1 and TRBJ1-5, is SAVISQKPSRDICQRGTSLTIQCQVDSQVTMMFWYRQQPGQSLTLIATANQGSEATYESGFVIDKFPISRPNLTFSTLTVSNMSPEDSSIYLCSVQRGQAFSNQPQHFGDGTRLSIL.

This sequence joins TRBV6-1 and TRBJ2-3, with D unresolved. This CDR3 comprises 15 residues. Per the germline V gene, CDR1 is MNHNS and CDR2 is SASEGT. With 4 bases removed from V and 0 bases from J, the gap between germline ends came to 11 bases. CDR3 sequence reads: CASSVLVESTDTQYF. As DNA, the CDR3 is TGTGCCAGCAGTGTCTTGGTGGAGAGCACAGATACGCAGTATTTT.

V gene TRBV9 combines with J gene TRBJ2-5; possibly TRBD1 or TRBD2 for D (5 bases each). Germline CDR1 reads SGDLS; CDR2 reads YYNGEE. CDR3 size: 14 residues. With 3 bases removed from V and 4 bases from J, the gap between germline ends came to 13 bases. The CDR3 DNA sequence: TGTGCCAGCAGCGCAAACATTGGGGGAGAGACCCAGTACTTC. It translates to CASSANIGGETQYF. The full variable domain, completed using reference TRBV9 and TRBJ2-5, is DSGVTQTPKHLITATGQRVTLRCSPRSGDLSVYWYQQSLDQGLQFLIQYYNGEERAKGNILERFSAQQFPDLHSELNLSSLELGDSALYFCASSANIGGETQYFGPGTRLLVL.

This clonotype was found many times. The chain recombines TRBV12-3 or TRBV12-4 with TRBJ2-1; D is unclear. Trimming stripped 4 bases from V and 0 bases from J, with 13 bases between. This CDR3 comprises 16 residues. CDR3 sequence (DNA): TGTGCCAGCAGTTCCAGGTATTTGAGCTCCTACAATGAGCAGTTCTTC. The encoded protein is CASSSRYLSSYNEQFF.

This clonotype was seen a handful of times. This chain links TRBV20-1 with TRBJ2-3, with TRBD2 matching over 7 bases. The V gene end was trimmed by 6 bases and the J gene end by 4 bases; junction bases not matched to a gene: 10. The CDR3 loop spans 14 amino acids. Germline V gene data show CDR1 as DFQATT and CDR2 as SNEGSKA (reference sequence). The DNA of the CDR3 is TGCAGTGCCACCTCGGGGGGTGGCGCAGATACGCAGTATTTT. Amino acids: CSATSGGGADTQYF.

This clonotype was observed at least ten times. The chain couples TRBV7-2 to TRBJ2-7; 10 nucleotides match TRBD2. Unmatched junction bases numbered 8, after V lost 1 base and J lost 2 bases. Germline V gives CDR1 SGHTA, CDR2 FQGNSA. This CDR3 spans 17 amino acids. The CDR3 spells CASSLGDLAGVPYEQYF. DNA of the CDR3: TGTGCCAGCAGCTTAGGCGATCTAGCGGGGGTCCCCTACGAGCAGTACTTC.

Concerning this clonotype: A much larger clone sits a single nucleotide away, making a read error possible. The chain uses TRBV7-9 and TRBJ1-1; D call uncertain. CDR3 length: 12 residues. The germline V gene has CDR1 SEHNR and CDR2 FQNEAQ (reference sequence). CDR3 nucleotides: TGTGCCAGCAGCTCTTCGTGGACTGGAGCTTTCTTT. This sequence encodes CASSSSWTGAFF. The whole variable domain, filled in from reference TRBV7-9 and TRBJ1-1, reads DTGVSQNPRHKITKRGQNVTFRCDPISEHNRLYWYRQTLGQGPEFLTYFQNEAQLEKSRLLSDRFSAERPKGSFSTLEIQRTEQGDSAMYLCASSSSWTGAFFGQGTRLTVV.